This T cell receptor beta chain was recorded in a study of persistence of HIV-infected CD4 T cells. About the research overall: Multiple blood draws of up to roughly 180 mL, except a couple of donors with single leukapheresis.

The libraries were made with immunoSEQ version 4 in survey mode. TCRdb's copy holds only in-frame clones and misses some; the assay was immunoSEQ multiplex PCR. Of 25,000 to 35,000 clones detected, less than 75% appear once; the ten largest clones hold 1.4%. About this clone: Antigen: not known.

After removal of 3 bases from V and 1 base from J, the junction contained 6 bases not matched to a gene. CDR3 length: 17 amino acids. Germline V CDR1 and CDR2: KGHSH, LQKENI. Cells were stimulated with overlapping HIV-1 Gag 15-mer peptides. Responding CD4+ T cells were sorted by upregulation of both CD40 ligand and CD69. The sequence derives from an adult man with HIV who was CMV-seropositive. The material was CD4+ T cells sorted from PBMCs after roughly 17-hour stimulation, obtained from a patient who received antiretroviral therapy. The V call is TRBV18, the J call TRBJ1-1; 12 nucleotides match TRBD1. DNA of the CDR3: TGTGCCAGCTCACCCCCCGGGACAGGGGGCAGGAACACTGAAGCTTTCTTT. This sequence encodes CASSPPGTGGRNTEAFF.